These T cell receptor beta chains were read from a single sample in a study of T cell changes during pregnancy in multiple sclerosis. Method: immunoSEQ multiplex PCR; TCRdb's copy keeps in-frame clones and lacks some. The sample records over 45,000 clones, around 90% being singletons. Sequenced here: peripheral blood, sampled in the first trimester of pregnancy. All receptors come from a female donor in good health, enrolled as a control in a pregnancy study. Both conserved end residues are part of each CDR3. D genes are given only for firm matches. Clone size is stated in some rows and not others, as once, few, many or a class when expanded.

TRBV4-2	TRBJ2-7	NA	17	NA	CASSQVVSGALSYEQYF	TGTGCCAGCAGCCAAGTAGTGTCAGGGGCGCTCTCCTACGAGCAGTACTTC
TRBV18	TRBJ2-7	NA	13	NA	CASSPGGPYEQYF	TGTGCCAGCTCACCAGGAGGTCCCTACGAGCAGTACTTC
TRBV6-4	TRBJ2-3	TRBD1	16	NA	CASSDRGQGSPDTQYF	TGTGCCAGCAGTGACCGAGGACAGGGAAGTCCAGATACGCAGTATTTT
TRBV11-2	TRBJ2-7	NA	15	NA	CASSLERVPYYEQYF	TGTGCCAGCAGCTTGGAGCGGGTCCCTTACTACGAGCAGTACTTC
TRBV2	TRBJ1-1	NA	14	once	CASRSVQGMTEAFF	TGTGCCAGCAGGTCAGTGCAGGGGATGACTGAAGCTTTCTTT
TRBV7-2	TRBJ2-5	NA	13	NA	CASMVGSSETQYF	TGTGCCAGCATGGTTGGTAGTTCAGAGACCCAGTACTTC
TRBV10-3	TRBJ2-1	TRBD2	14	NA	CAIRSLAADNEQFF	TGTGCCATCAGGTCCCTAGCGGCGGACAATGAGCAGTTCTTC
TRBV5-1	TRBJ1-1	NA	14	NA	CASSLGQPQSEAFF	TGCGCCAGCAGCCTCGGACAACCTCAGTCGGAAGCTTTCTTT
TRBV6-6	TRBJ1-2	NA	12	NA	CASSYSSGGYTF	TGTGCCAGCAGTTACTCGAGCGGAGGCTACACCTTC
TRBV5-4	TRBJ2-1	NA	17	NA	CASSPGGGSSSYNEQFF	TGTGCCAGCAGCCCAGGAGGCGGATCGAGCTCCTACAATGAGCAGTTCTTC
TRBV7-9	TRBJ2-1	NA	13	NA	CASSFGSFNEQFF	TGTGCCAGCAGCTTCGGGAGTTTCAATGAGCAGTTCTTC
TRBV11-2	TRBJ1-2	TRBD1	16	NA	CASSLGEGRGEDGYTF	TGTGCCAGCAGCTTAGGCGAGGGCAGGGGGGAGGATGGCTACACCTTC
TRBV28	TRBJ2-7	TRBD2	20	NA	CASSFRSTIVSSGTDYEQYF	TGTGCCAGCAGTTTCCGGTCCACAATTGTATCTAGCGGGACCGACTACGAGCAGTACTTC
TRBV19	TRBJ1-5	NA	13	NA	CASMGGFYQPQHF	TGTGCCAGTATGGGGGGGTTCTACCAGCCCCAGCATTTT
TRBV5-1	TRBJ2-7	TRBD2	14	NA	CASSLASGTYEQYF	TGCGCCAGCAGCTTGGCCAGCGGGACCTACGAGCAGTACTTC
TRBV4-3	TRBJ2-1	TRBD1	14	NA	CASSHEDRYNEQFF	TGCGCCAGCAGCCACGAGGACAGGTACAATGAGCAGTTCTTC
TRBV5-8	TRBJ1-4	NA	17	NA	CASSLTGSAGSKEKLFF	TGTGCCAGCAGCTTGACCGGCTCTGCAGGGTCTAAGGAAAAACTGTTTTTT
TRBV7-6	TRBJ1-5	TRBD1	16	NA	CASSPQGGQGNQPQHF	TGTGCCAGCAGCCCTCAAGGGGGACAGGGGAATCAGCCCCAGCATTTT
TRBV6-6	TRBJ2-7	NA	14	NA	CASSPRPDSYEQYF	TGTGCCAGCAGCCCCAGACCGGACAGCTACGAGCAGTACTTC
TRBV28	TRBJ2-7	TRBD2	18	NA	CASSYLTSGRASSYEQYF	TGTGCCAGCAGTTACCTGACTAGCGGGAGGGCCAGCTCCTACGAGCAGTACTTC
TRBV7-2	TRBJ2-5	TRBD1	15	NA	CASLRSRGRLETQYF	TGTGCCAGTTTACGGAGCAGGGGGCGTTTGGAGACCCAGTACTTC
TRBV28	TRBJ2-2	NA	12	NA	CASSQLTGELFF	TGTGCCAGCAGTCAGTTAACCGGGGAGCTGTTTTTT
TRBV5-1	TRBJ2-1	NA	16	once	CASSSRLGALINEQFF	TGCGCCAGCAGCTCCAGGTTGGGGGCGCTTATCAATGAGCAGTTCTTC
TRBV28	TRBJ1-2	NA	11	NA	CASSLELGYTF	TGTGCCAGCAGTCTCGAACTAGGCTACACCTTC
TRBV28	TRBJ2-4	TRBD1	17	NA	CASSSQTGLWVKNIQYF	TGTGCCAGCAGTTCACAGACAGGGCTTTGGGTCAAAAACATTCAGTACTTC
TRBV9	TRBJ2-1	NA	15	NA	CASSVLASSYNEQFF	TGTGCCAGCAGCGTTTTAGCGAGCTCCTACAATGAGCAGTTCTTC
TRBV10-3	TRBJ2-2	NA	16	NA	CAIRVDRAVGTGELFF	TGTGCCATCAGGGTGGATCGAGCGGTAGGCACCGGGGAGCTGTTTTTT
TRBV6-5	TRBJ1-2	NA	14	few	CASSYSQGRDGYTF	TGTGCCAGCAGTTACTCTCAGGGAAGAGATGGCTACACCTTC
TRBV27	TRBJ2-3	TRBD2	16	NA	CASSLLAGANTDTQYF	TGTGCCAGCAGTTTACTAGCGGGAGCGAACACAGATACGCAGTATTTT
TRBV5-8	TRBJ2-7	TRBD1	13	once	CASSTRQGREQYF	TGTGCCAGCAGCACCAGACAGGGGCGGGAGCAGTACTTC
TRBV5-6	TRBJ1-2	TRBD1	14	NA	CASSRGQGNYGYTF	TGTGCCAGCAGCCGGGGACAGGGCAACTATGGCTACACCTTC
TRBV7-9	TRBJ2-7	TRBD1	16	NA	CASSRFGTGKTYEQYF	TGTGCCAGCAGTCGGTTCGGGACAGGGAAGACCTACGAGCAGTACTTC
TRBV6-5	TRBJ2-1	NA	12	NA	CASSGTGDEQFF	TGTGCCAGCAGTGGAACAGGTGATGAGCAGTTCTTC
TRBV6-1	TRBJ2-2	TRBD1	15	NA	CAIEIDRGGAGELFF	TGTGCCATCGAAATAGACAGGGGGGGGGCCGGGGAGCTGTTTTTT
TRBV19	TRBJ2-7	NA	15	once	CASSISSGWNYEQYF	TGTGCCAGTAGTATTTCCAGCGGGTGGAACTACGAGCAGTACTTC
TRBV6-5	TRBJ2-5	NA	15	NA	CASSSGTSRRETQYF	TGTGCCAGCAGTTCCGGGACATCCAGAAGAGAGACCCAGTACTTC
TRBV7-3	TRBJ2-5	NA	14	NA	CASSLDSNQETQYF	TGTGCCAGCAGCCTAGACTCGAACCAAGAGACCCAGTACTTC
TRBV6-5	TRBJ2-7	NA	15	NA	CASSYSFRVSYEQYF	TGTGCCAGCAGTTACTCGTTCAGGGTCTCCTACGAGCAGTACTTC
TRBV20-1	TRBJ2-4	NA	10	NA	CSASKNIQYF	TGCAGTGCTTCAAAAAACATTCAGTACTTC
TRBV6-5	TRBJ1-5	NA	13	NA	CASARGTSQPQHF	TGTGCCAGTGCCCGGGGGACTTCTCAGCCCCAGCATTTT
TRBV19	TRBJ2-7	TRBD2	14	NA	CASSIGGGAHEQYF	TGTGCCAGTAGTATCGGCGGGGGGGCCCACGAGCAGTACTTC
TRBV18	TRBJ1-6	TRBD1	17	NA	CASSPSGTDFYNSPLHF	TGTGCCAGCTCACCATCAGGGACAGATTTCTATAATTCACCCCTCCACTTT
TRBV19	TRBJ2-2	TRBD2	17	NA	CASSIADSGGLTGELFF	TGTGCCAGTAGTATAGCGGATAGCGGGGGGCTCACCGGGGAGCTGTTTTTT
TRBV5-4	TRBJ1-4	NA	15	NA	CASSLETGRNEKLFF	TGTGCCAGCAGCTTGGAGACAGGACGAAATGAAAAACTGTTTTTT
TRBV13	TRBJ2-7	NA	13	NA	CASSIRLVGEQYF	TGTGCCAGCAGCATCAGACTAGTTGGCGAGCAGTACTTC
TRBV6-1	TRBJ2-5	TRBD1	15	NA	CASSEATGTAETQYF	TGTGCCAGCAGTGAAGCGACAGGGACCGCGGAGACCCAGTACTTC
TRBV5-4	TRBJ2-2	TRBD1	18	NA	CASSLDRSRGPNTGELFF	TGTGCCAGCAGCTTGGATCGCTCCAGGGGGCCGAACACCGGGGAGCTGTTTTTT
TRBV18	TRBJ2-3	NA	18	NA	CASSPNRQATGSTDTQYF	TGTGCCAGCTCACCTAATAGACAGGCTACAGGTAGCACAGATACGCAGTATTTT
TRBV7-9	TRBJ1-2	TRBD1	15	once	CASSLGQDPHYGYTF	TGTGCCAGCAGCTTGGGACAGGACCCCCACTATGGCTACACCTTC
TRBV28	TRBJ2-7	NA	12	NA	CASSPRPREQYF	TGTGCCAGCAGTCCTCGTCCGCGGGAGCAGTACTTC
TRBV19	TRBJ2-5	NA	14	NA	CASSIDLGQETQYF	TGTGCCAGTAGTATAGATCTAGGACAGGAGACCCAGTACTTC
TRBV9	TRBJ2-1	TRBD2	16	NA	CASSGGPSGTFYEQFF	TGTGCCAGCAGCGGGGGCCCTAGCGGGACTTTCTATGAGCAGTTCTTC
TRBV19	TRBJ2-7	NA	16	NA	CASSASGPQGAYEQYF	TGTGCCAGTAGTGCCAGCGGGCCTCAGGGGGCCTACGAGCAGTACTTC
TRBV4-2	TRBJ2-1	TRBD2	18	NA	CASSQERSGLAYYNEQFF	TGTGCCAGCAGCCAAGAAAGGTCGGGACTAGCGTACTACAATGAGCAGTTCTTC